This entry lists 5 T cell receptor beta chains sequenced from one sample in a study of preoperative IRX-2 immunotherapy in early breast cancer. The repertoire was sequenced with immunoSEQ multiplex PCR; TCRdb's copy has only in-frame clones and lacks some. The data contain about 98,000 clones, roughly 90% of them seen just once; the ten biggest clones take up around 2%. Treatment of the sample: preoperative locoregional IRX-2 cytokine immunotherapy. The specimen comprised tumor tissue, sampled after IRX-2 immunotherapy. These receptors came from a human donor with breast cancer.

The chain is built from TRBV5-1 and TRBJ2-1; D is ambiguous. This CDR3 is built from 14 residues. Germline lookup yields CDR1 SGHRS and CDR2 YFSETQ. Trimming cost V 0 bases and J 9 bases, with 13 bases left between them. In DNA, the CDR3 is TGCGCCAGCAGCTTGGGCTATGTCCAAGGTGAGCAGTTCTTC. Amino acids: CASSLGYVQGEQFF.

Here the CDR3 DNA reads TGTGCCAGCTCAGAAAGGGACAGCTCCACTGAAGCTTTCTTT. This translates into CASSERDSSTEAFF. This chain connects TRBV18 to TRBJ1-1, with 7 bases lining up with TRBD1. The CDR3 contains 14 residues. V shed 5 bases and J 4 bases; nucleotides not matched to a gene: 7. Germline V CDR1 and CDR2: KGHSH, LQKENI.

CDR3 amino acids: CASSLPASGTGGSNYGYTF. As DNA, the CDR3 is TGCGCCAGCAGCCTGCCCGCCTCCGGGACAGGGGGTTCTAACTATGGCTACACCTTC. The chain links TRBV5-1 to TRBJ1-2; the match to TRBD1 covers 11 bases. Germline V gives CDR1 SGHRS, CDR2 YFSETQ. The V gene end was trimmed by 4 bases and the J gene end by 0 bases; junction bases not matched to a gene: 14. CDR3 length: 19 residues. Combining the CDR3 with reference TRBV5-1 and TRBJ1-2 gives the whole variable domain KAGVTQTPRYLIKTRGQQVTLSCSPISGHRSVSWYQQTPGQGLQFLFEYFSETQRNKGNFPGRFSGRQFSNSRSEMNVSTLELGDSALYLCASSLPASGTGGSNYGYTFGSGTRLTVV.

The chain employs TRBV2 and TRBJ1-2; D remains unclear. With 6 bases removed from V and 4 bases from J, the gap between germline ends came to 12 bases. Germline V lookup: CDR1 SNHLY, CDR2 FYNNEI. The CDR3 sequence is 13 residues long. The CDR3 nucleotides read TGTGCCAGCAGCGTTGGGCAGTCCTATGGCTACACCTTC. Translation gives CASSVGQSYGYTF.

The V and J genes are TRBV28 and TRBJ1-2; TRBD1 is a possible D gene (6 bases). Trimming removed 4 bases at V and 8 bases at J, with 14 bases between. CDR3 length equals 13 residues. Germline-derived CDR1 and CDR2 are MDHEN and SYDVKM. The CDR3 DNA follows: TGTGCCAGCAGTTACTACAGGGAAAGCGGCTACACCTTC. Translation gives CASSYYRESGYTF.